Detailed here is one T cell receptor (beta chain). This receptor's antigen is unknown. The record has no base qualities; no much larger clone is one base away. V is cut back by 6 bases and J by 6 bases, with 10 bases in the junction unmatched. Taken from cysteine to phenylalanine, the CDR3 has 15 residues. Only the CDR3 part of the read is kept: 45 bases, read in frame from the first base. Based on the germline V gene, the CDR1 and CDR2 sequences are WSHSY and SAAADI. Library generation was performed with the immunoSEQ multiplex PCR assay. The multiplex PCR relied on a mix of 60 forward primers for TCR Vbeta segments and 13 reverse primers for TCR Jbeta segments. The CDR3 region of rearranged TCR beta genes was amplified from genomic DNA with a multiplex PCR assay. On the Illumina HiSeq System, the amplified TCR beta libraries were sequenced as 87-base-pair reads. In the paper's pipeline: A later analysis tallied approximately 87 million unique TCR beta chains across the 600 to 700 repertoires, and around 9.9 million of those chains were shared by two or more donors. Raw reads were error-corrected and collapsed into unique sequences with a nearest-neighbor algorithm that merged closely related sequences to remove PCR and sequencing errors. Alignment of CDR3 sequences to IMGT reference sequences was used to assign V, D and J gene segments. For a sequence to be retained, at least a six-nucleotide match to both a V gene segment and a J gene segment was required. A rearrangement counted as productive if the CDR3 had no stop codons and remained in frame with V and J, and every other rearrangement counted as non-productive. Following IMGT convention, CDR3 was defined as the stretch from the second conserved V-encoded cysteine to the conserved J-encoded phenylalanine. In an earlier analysis of more than 550 of the donors, sequences lacking an unambiguous match to a single V gene segment were excluded. An earlier analysis of 500 to 600 of the donors classified V segments as functional when productive rearrangements were above 56.7% and as segregating when the standard deviation between donors was above 5%. To diagnose cytomegalovirus status from the catalog of TCR beta chain sequences, a statistical classification framework was built. In a later analysis, TCR nucleotide sequences were compared against IMGT/GENE-DB human TR gene sequences so that V and J genes could be assigned. Using the TCRdist pipeline, a later analysis assigned CDR3 sequences along with most-parsimonious VDJ recombination scenarios. In a later analysis, every TCR beta chain was defined by the combination of its CDR3 amino acid sequence and its V-gene family, and reads without a unique V-gene family were dropped. As a way to deal with suspected cross-contamination and a sequencing artifact, a later analysis dropped 450 to 600 nucleotide sequences that were highly shared and had low generation probability. For each public chain, a later analysis derived a clonal expansion index from normalized ranks of inferred template counts within each repertoire. A later analysis computed generation probabilities with a VDJ recombination model fitted to out-of-frame rearrangements, and checked the results against IGoR. In a later analysis, hypergeometric tests were used to score TCR-TCR, TCR-HLA and TCR-CMV co-occurrence, with a repertoire-size bias correction applied to TCR pairs. To estimate false discovery rates, a later analysis permuted the HLA or CMV assignments 20 times. In a later analysis, co-occurring TCRs were grouped using DBSCAN, and TCRdist sequence similarity was added for clustering within HLA-allele-positive subsets. For co-occurrence clustering, repertoires with fewer than 30,000 or more than 120,000 public chains were excluded, along with a handful of repertoires with anomalous nucleotide sharing. TCRdb mirrors the immuneACCESS table, restricted to in-frame sequences. Some clones are absent from its copies; in checked studies, under half trace to an unresolved V gene, and the reason for the others is unknown. The DNA was the basis for D and trimming; V, J and clone size are from that table. The sample data list about 200,000 clones, and 79% of these were observed just once. The top ten hold roughly 0.4% of the sample.

The cohort comprised around 700 healthy bone marrow donors. Cohort members were all nominally healthy when sampled, although unrecorded immune exposures were likely present. The donor tested CMV seropositive and was one of the 289 seropositive cohort members. A peripheral blood sample was collected from each donor, and TCR beta sequencing was performed on peripheral blood mononuclear cells. Genomic DNA was extracted from the blood cell samples with the Qiagen DNeasy Blood Extraction Kit. These data are taken from a study of cytomegalovirus exposure and HLA in healthy donors (dated by TCRdb to the late 2010s). Describing the broader study: An earlier analysis of about 560 of the donors reported 276 Gb of sequence data and 100 million to 120 million unique TCR beta sequences obtained from around 180 million T cells. Across 300 to 500 genotyped donors of the cohort, an average of roughly 250,000 unique TCR beta nucleotide sequences per donor were sequenced, and about a sixth of those sequences were non-productive. A later genetic analysis used genome-wide SNP genotypes for 398 of the 666 donors, treating that subset as a discovery cohort. Typing coverage differed by locus: A, B, C, DRB1 and DQB1 were typed in about 620-640 donors, DQA1 in roughly 500, DPA1 in some 570, and DPB1 in 400 to 480. Using immunosequencing, the study profiled T cell repertoires from fewer than 700 subjects and related those repertoires to cytomegalovirus serostatus. An earlier analysis of 587 of the donors used high-throughput TCR beta sequencing to judge whether each TCR beta V gene segment behaved as functional or pseudogenic. Besides the first cohort of roughly 640 subjects, a separate validation cohort made up of 120 different subjects was used. All discovery cohort repertoires had been generated using a single sequencing platform. Four or five DR-DQ haplotypes were handled as single units for association and clustering because linkage in the cohort was strong. Approximately 330 gigabases of sequencing data and 70 million to 100 million unique TCR sequences made up an early release that covered approximately 700 HLA-typed donors. Both class I and class II loci were covered by HLA typing, at four-digit resolution. The aim of the study was to test whether cataloging public T cell receptors could identify signatures of past pathogen exposure. The genetic ancestry cluster associated with self-reported Caucasian donors included about 81% of the roughly 380 genotyped donors. A later analysis re-examined previously published TCR beta repertoires from 500 to 700 donors and added high-resolution HLA genotyping to investigate patterns of TCR occurrence. The study combined high-throughput TCR immunosequencing, statistical association of individual TCRs with disease status, and machine learning to predict cytomegalovirus infection status. Alongside the repertoire data, information on donor age, sex, ethnicity and CMV serostatus was compiled. In the later analysis, no new phenotypic data were used to find candidate immune exposures; instead, reliance was placed on TCR beta sequences and their occurrence across donors. What the work shows at the level of the full study, not this receptor alone: The study listed 150 to 200 TCR beta chains as associated with cytomegalovirus. A later analysis reported that several top co-occurrence clusters appeared linked to parvovirus B19, influenza, CMV and Epstein-Barr virus. When HLA alleles, especially DR and DQ, strongly co-occurred, TCR associations were difficult to assign to individual alleles. Broadly in line with IMGT annotations, most TCR beta V segments showed up in productive rearrangements about 90% or about 30% of the time in an earlier analysis of under 700 of the donors. Specific HLA alleles were associated with 15,000 to 20,000 TCR beta sequences at a false discovery rate of 0.05 in a later analysis. A group of highly shared sequence variants was considered likely to be a technical artifact of the sequencing pipeline. Sequencing depth was assumed to be roughly uniform across donors in the presence/absence analyses, though that assumption may not hold. While some public TCRs were present in many individuals, most TCR sequences turned up only very rarely across donors. The cohort was sequenced for TCR beta chains only, and without alpha or paired-chain data the features that could be detected were limited. An association between a missense DCLRE1C variant and V-gene and J-gene trimming of TCR beta chains was found in a later genetic analysis and replicated in an independent cohort. Immune exposure information for the cohort was limited to CMV serostatus. The classifier was reported to diagnose cytomegalovirus status with high specificity and sensitivity in both the original and validation cohorts. The earlier analysis of approximately 560 of the donors excluded roughly 17 rarely observed V segments, including chromosome 9 orphons, because counts were too low. Three of the identified cytomegalovirus-associated TCR beta chains were confirmed in vitro to be specific for cytomegalovirus antigens. According to the authors, the approach could potentially be generalized to other disease states and immunological phenotypes. Because some donors lacked HLA typing at each locus, the association tests relied only on the typed subset. A later analysis found that HLA-associated TCR beta chains were more clonally expanded and had lower generation probabilities than equally common non-associated chains. Compared with the approximately 670-donor mean, donors in an Asian-associated ancestry cluster had fewer N-insertions in productive TCRs, according to a later genetic analysis. According to a later analysis, most CMV-associated TCR beta chains appeared to be HLA-restricted, and the HLA associations seemed to be driven largely by CMV exposure. Some IMGT-functional V segments, including TRBV6-2 and TRBV6-3, could not be told apart with the 87-base-pair reads, so those segments were excluded. A further reported finding was that TCR beta sequences accurately predicted the HLA-A and HLA-B alleles for most subjects in the first cohort. Linkage disequilibrium might explain the correlated functional status among segregating V segments, but an unknown experimental factor could not be excluded. A later analysis found that TCR association rates varied across HLA loci, with DRB1 alleles showing the most associated TCRs and HLA-C alleles the fewest.

Source material: PBMCs. This chain joins TRBV10-2 to TRBJ2-3, with TRBD2 matching 9 junction bases. The source is a male donor in good health and CMV-seropositive. The CDR3 sequence is CASRAAGGPGDTQYF. The nucleotide sequence is TGCGCCAGCAGGGCAGCGGGGGGCCCGGGGGATACGCAGTATTTT.